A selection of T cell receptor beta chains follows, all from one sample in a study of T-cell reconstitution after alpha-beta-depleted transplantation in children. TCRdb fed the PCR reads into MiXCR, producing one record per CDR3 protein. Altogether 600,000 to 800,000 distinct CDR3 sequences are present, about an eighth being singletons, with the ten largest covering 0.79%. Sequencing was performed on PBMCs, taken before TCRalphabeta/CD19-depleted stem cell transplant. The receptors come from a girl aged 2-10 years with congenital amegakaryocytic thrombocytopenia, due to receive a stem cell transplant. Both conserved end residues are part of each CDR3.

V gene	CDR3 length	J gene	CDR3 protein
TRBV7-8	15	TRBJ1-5	CASSLGGHRNQPQHF
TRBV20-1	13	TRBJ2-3	CSARTGATDTQYF
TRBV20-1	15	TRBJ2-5	CSARVATQVPRDQYF
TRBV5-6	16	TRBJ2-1	CASSLDGWSSYNEQFF
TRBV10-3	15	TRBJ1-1	CAISHREGTNTEAFF
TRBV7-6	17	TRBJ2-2	CASSLARQFSGTGELFF
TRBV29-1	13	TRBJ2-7	CSVVGDRGHEQYF
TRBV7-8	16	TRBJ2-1	CASSLELLLMANEQFF
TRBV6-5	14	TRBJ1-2	CASSYTDSVYGYTF
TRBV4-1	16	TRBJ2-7	CASSQMGLAGTYEQYF
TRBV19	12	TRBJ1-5	CASSTFNQPQHF
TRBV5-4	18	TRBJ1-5	CASSFRDSPVFSNQPQHF